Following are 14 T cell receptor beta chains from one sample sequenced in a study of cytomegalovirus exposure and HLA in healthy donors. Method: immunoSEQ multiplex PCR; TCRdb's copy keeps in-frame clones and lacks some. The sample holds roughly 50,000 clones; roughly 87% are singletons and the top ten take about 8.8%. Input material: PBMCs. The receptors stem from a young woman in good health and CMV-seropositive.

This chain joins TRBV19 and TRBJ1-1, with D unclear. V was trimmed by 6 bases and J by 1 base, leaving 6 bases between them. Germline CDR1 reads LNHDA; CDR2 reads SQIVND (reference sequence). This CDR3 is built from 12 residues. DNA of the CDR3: TGTGCCAGTAGCCCAGGGAACACTGAAGCTTTCTTT. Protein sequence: CASSPGNTEAFF.

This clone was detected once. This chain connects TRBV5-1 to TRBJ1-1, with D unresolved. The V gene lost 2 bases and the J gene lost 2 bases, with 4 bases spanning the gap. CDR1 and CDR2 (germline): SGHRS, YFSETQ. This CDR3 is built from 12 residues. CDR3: CASSFGNTEAFF. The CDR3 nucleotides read TGCGCCAGCAGCTTCGGTAACACTGAAGCTTTCTTT.

CDR3 sequence: CASSPSLGASGNTIYF. As DNA, the CDR3 is TGTGCCAGCAGCCCCTCCCTAGGGGCCTCTGGAAACACCATATATTTT. The chain uses TRBV5-4 and TRBJ1-3, with a weak D call TRBD1 (5 bases). From germline, CDR1 is SGHNT and CDR2 YYREEE (reference sequence). Trimming stripped 4 bases from V and 0 bases from J, with 14 bases between. This CDR3 comprises 16 residues.

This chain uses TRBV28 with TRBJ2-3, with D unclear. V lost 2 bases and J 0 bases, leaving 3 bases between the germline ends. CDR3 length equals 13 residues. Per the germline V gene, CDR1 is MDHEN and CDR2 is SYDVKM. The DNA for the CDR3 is TGTGCCAGCAGTTTAGGCAGCACAGATACGCAGTATTTT. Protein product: CASSLGSTDTQYF.

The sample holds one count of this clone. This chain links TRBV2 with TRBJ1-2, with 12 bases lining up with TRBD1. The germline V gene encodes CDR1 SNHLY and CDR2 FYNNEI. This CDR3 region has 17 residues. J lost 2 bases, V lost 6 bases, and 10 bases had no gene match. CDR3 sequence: CASRGTGGYIANYGYTF. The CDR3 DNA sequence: TGTGCCAGCAGAGGGACAGGGGGCTACATCGCGAACTATGGCTACACCTTC.

CDR3 DNA sequence: TGTGCCAGCAGGCTGCAGGGGTCTAACTACGAGCAGTACTTC. As protein: CASRLQGSNYEQYF. V and J are TRBV4-2 and TRBJ2-7; D may be TRBD1 (6 bases). The CDR3 consists of 14 residues. With 6 bases removed from V and 3 bases from J, the gap between germline ends came to 15 bases. Germline V gene data show CDR1 as LGHNA and CDR2 as YNFKEQ.

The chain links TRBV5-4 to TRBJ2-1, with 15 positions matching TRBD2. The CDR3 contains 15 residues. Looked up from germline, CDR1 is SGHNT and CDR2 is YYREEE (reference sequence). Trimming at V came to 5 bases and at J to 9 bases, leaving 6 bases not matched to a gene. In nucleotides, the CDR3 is TGTGCCAGCAGATCCGGGACTAGCGGGGGGAGTGAGCAGTTCTTC. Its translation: CASRSGTSGGSEQFF.

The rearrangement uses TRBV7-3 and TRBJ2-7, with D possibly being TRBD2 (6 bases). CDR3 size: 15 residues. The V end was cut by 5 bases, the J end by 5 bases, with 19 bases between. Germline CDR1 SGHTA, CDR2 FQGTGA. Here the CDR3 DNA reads TGTGCCAGCAGCATAGGTGGAGGGGTATGGGACGAGCAGTACTTC. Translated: CASSIGGGVWDEQYF. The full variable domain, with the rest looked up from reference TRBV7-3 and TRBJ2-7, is GAGVSQTPSNKVTEKGKYVELRCDPISGHTALYWYRQSLGQGPEFLIYFQGTGAADDSGLPNDRFFAVRPEGSVSTLKIQRTERGDSAVYLCASSIGGGVWDEQYFGPGTRLTVT.

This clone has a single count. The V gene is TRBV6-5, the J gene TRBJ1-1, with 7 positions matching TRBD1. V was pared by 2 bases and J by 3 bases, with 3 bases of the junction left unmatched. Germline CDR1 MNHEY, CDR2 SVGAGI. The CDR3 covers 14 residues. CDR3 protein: CASSYRGQHTEAFF. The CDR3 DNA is TGTGCCAGCAGTTACAGGGGGCAACACACTGAAGCTTTCTTT.

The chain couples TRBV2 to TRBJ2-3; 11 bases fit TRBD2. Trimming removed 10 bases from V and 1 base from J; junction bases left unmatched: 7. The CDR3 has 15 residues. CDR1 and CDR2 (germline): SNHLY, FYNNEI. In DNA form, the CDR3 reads TGTGCCACTACCCCGGGACTAGCGGGCACAGATACGCAGTATTTT. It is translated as CATTPGLAGTDTQYF.

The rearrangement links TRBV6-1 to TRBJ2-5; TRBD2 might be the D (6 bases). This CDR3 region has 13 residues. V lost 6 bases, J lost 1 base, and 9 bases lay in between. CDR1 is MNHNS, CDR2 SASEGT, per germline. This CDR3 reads CASRRGSQETQYF. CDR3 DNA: TGTGCCAGCAGGCGGGGCAGCCAAGAGACCCAGTACTTC.

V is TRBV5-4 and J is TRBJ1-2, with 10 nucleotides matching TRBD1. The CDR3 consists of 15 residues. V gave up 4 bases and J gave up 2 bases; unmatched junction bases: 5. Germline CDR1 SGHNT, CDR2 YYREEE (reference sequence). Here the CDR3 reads CASSPRQGANYGYTF. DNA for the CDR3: TGTGCCAGCAGCCCGAGACAGGGGGCGAACTATGGCTACACCTTC. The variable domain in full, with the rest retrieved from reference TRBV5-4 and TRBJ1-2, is ETGVTQSPTHLIKTRGQQVTLRCSSQSGHNTVSWYQQALGQGPQFIFQYYREEENGRGNFPPRFSGLQFPNYSSELNVNALELDDSALYLCASSPRQGANYGYTFGSGTRLTVV.

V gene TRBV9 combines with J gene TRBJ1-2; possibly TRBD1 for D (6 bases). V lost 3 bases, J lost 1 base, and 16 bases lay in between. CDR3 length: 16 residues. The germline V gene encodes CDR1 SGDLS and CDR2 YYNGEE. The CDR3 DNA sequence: TGTGCCAGCAGCGGACCCGGACAGCCACTTAACTATGGCTACACCTTC. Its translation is CASSGPGQPLNYGYTF.

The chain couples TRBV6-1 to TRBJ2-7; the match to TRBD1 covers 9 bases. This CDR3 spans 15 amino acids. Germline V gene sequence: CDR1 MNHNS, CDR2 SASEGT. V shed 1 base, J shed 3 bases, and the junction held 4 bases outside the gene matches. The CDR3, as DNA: TGTGCCAGCAGTGAAGGAGGGACAGGGAGCTACGAGCAGTACTTC. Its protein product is CASSEGGTGSYEQYF.